These 14 T cell receptor beta chains share one sample of origin, sequenced in a study of CD8+ T cells in alopecia areata. In each case, RNA was isolated and then reverse transcribed into cDNA as the sequencing template. TCRdb's table, derived via immunoSEQ multiplex PCR, lists solely in-frame clones and lacks some. This sample has some 190,000 clones, with about 65% found just once. The treatment here: oral pan-JAK inhibitor, 5-10 mg twice daily. The sample was CD4+ T cells sorted from blood, taken at week 49, from a patient treated with tofacitinib. Receptor source: a human donor with alopecia areata.

In this sample, this clone turned up once. DNA for the CDR3: TGTGCCAGCAGCCTCTCCGGACAGGGTAATGAAAAACTGTTTTTT. This translates into CASSLSGQGNEKLFF. J is TRBJ1-4 and V is TRBV7-9, with TRBD1 matching over 8 bases. J was trimmed by 4 bases and V by 5 bases; bases with no gene match: 6. The CDR3 consists of 15 residues. CDR1 and CDR2 from the germline V gene are SEHNR and FQNEAQ (reference sequence).

The chain employs TRBV6-1 and TRBJ2-5; D tentatively reads TRBD1 or TRBD2 (6 bases each). CDR1 and CDR2 (germline): MNHNS, SASEGT. CDR3 length: 15 amino acids. Trimming shortened V by 4 bases and J by 5 bases, and 17 bases separated the two germline ends. CDR3 sequence: CASSAMTGATETQYF. CDR3 bases: TGTGCCAGCAGTGCCATGACGGGGGCGACGGAGACCCAGTACTTC.

In this sample, this clone turned up a few times. CDR3 region: CASSRQGDGYTF. The CDR3 DNA is TGTGCCAGCAGCCGACAGGGGGACGGCTACACCTTC. This chain connects TRBV7-9 to TRBJ1-2; 9 bases match TRBD1. The CDR3 covers 12 residues. In germline, CDR1 is SEHNR, CDR2 FQNEAQ (reference sequence). The trim removed 5 bases at V and 8 bases at J, leaving 3 bases unmatched.

J is TRBJ1-6 and V is TRBV27, with 7 bases identical to TRBD1. V shed 2 bases and J 6 bases; nucleotides not matched to a gene: 7. The CDR3 length is 16 residues. Per the germline V gene, CDR1 is MNHEY and CDR2 is SMNVEV (reference sequence). The CDR3 protein is CASSLEGAGFNSPLHF. CDR3 bases: TGTGCCAGCAGTTTAGAGGGGGCTGGCTTTAATTCACCCCTCCACTTT.

The chain is built from TRBV2 and TRBJ1-1, with 8 bases matching TRBD1. After removal of 6 bases from V and 5 bases from J, the junction contained 8 bases not matched to a gene. The CDR3 is made up of 14 amino acids. The germline gives CDR1 SNHLY, CDR2 FYNNEI. As DNA, the CDR3 is TGTGCCAGCAGCCAAAGGACAGGGAAGACTGAAGCTTTCTTT. Its protein is CASSQRTGKTEAFF.

This chain joins TRBV5-6 and TRBJ2-3, with D hard to call. The CDR3 contains 13 residues. The germline V gene has CDR1 SGHDT and CDR2 YYEEEE. The ends were cut back, 2 bases at V and 6 bases at J, with 10 bases in the middle. CDR3 region: CASSFHPADTQYF. The CDR3, as DNA: TGTGCCAGCAGCTTTCACCCCGCGGATACGCAGTATTTT. The full variable domain, completed using reference TRBV5-6 and TRBJ2-3, is DAGVTQSPTHLIKTRGQQVTLRCSPKSGHDTVSWYQQALGQGPQFIFQYYEEEERQRGNFPDRFSGHQFPNYSSELNVNALLLGDSALYLCASSFHPADTQYFGPGTRLTVL.

The chain recombines TRBV4-3 with TRBJ2-5; 10 bases line up with TRBD1. This CDR3 has 16 amino acids. The ends lost 3 bases at V and 5 bases at J; junction bases unmatched: 9. The germline V gene has CDR1 LGHNA and CDR2 YSLEER. This chain's CDR3 is CASSHVAGTGVETQYF. In DNA, the CDR3 is TGCGCCAGCAGCCATGTGGCCGGGACAGGGGTGGAGACCCAGTACTTC.

The chain recombines TRBV7-2 with TRBJ1-6; D is unclear. Germline CDR1 is SGHTA and CDR2 is FQGNSA. The CDR3 totals 14 residues. V was clipped by 3 bases and J by 7 bases, with 10 bases between them. CDR3 DNA sequence: TGTGCCAGCAGCTTTCAAGGGCAAAATTCACCCCTCCACTTT. It translates to CASSFQGQNSPLHF.

The gene calls are TRBV4-2 and TRBJ2-3; no definite D call. CDR1 is LGHNA, CDR2 YNFKEQ, per germline. CDR3 size: 13 residues. Trimming removed 4 bases from V and 5 bases from J, with 10 bases in between. For the CDR3, the DNA is TGTGCCAGCAGCCTATTTACAGTAGATACGCAGTATTTT. Its translation: CASSLFTVDTQYF.

The chain has TRBV6-5 and TRBJ1-2; the D is unclear. The V gene lost 8 bases and the J gene lost 1 base, with 14 bases spanning the gap. Germline V gene data show CDR1 as MNHEY and CDR2 as SVGAGI. CDR3 size: 14 residues. CDR3 in amino acids: CASGPAGINYGYTF. The CDR3 nucleotides read TGTGCCAGCGGTCCGGCGGGGATTAACTATGGCTACACCTTC.

J is TRBJ2-1 and V is TRBV7-2; 8 bases are a match to TRBD2. The V and J ends lost 1 base and 15 bases, in that order; junction bases with no gene match: 11. CDR3 length: 14 amino acids. Germline CDR1 and CDR2: SGHTA and FQGNSA. The CDR3 loop is CASSLGLAQGRGFF. For the CDR3, the DNA is TGTGCCAGCAGCTTAGGACTAGCGCAAGGACGGGGGTTCTTC.

The V gene is TRBV4-3, the J gene TRBJ2-3; TRBD2 aligns across 9 bases. In germline, CDR1 is LGHNA, CDR2 YSLEER. The V gene end was trimmed by 1 base and the J gene end by 2 bases; junction bases not matched to a gene: 7. The CDR3 extends over 17 amino acids. CDR3 sequence: CASSQGPGGGVTDTQYF. The CDR3 DNA reads TGCGCCAGCAGCCAAGGCCCGGGCGGGGGGGTCACAGATACGCAGTATTTT.

This clone turned up a few times. The chain carries TRBV29-1 and TRBJ1-3, with D maybe TRBD1 (5 bases). This CDR3 is 11 amino acids long. The V gene lost 7 bases and the J gene lost 6 bases, with 10 bases spanning the gap. The germline CDR1 and CDR2 sequences are SQVTM and ANQGSEA. The CDR3 bases are TGCAGCGCGGGACGACAAAACACCATATATTTT. Its protein is CSAGRQNTIYF. Based on the CDR3 plus reference TRBV29-1 and TRBJ1-3, the full variable domain is SAVISQKPSRDICQRGTSLTIQCQVDSQVTMMFWYRQQPGQSLTLIATANQGSEATYESGFVIDKFPISRPNLTFSTLTVSNMSPEDSSIYLCSAGRQNTIYFGEGSWLTVV.

This clone showed up just a few times. The V call is TRBV5-1, the J call TRBJ2-3, with D possibly called TRBD1 or TRBD2 (6 bases each). The CDR3 is made up of 15 amino acids. The germline V and J ends were trimmed by 2 bases and 2 bases, with 12 bases remaining between them. Germline V gene sequence: CDR1 SGHRS, CDR2 YFSETQ. CDR3 bases: TGCGCCAGCAGCTTCCGGGGGCTCCCCACAGATACGCAGTATTTT. It codes for CASSFRGLPTDTQYF.